This TCR beta chain was sequenced for a study of T-cell reconstitution after alpha-beta-depleted transplantation in children. Trimming took off 6 bases at V and 3 bases at J, with 11 bases between the two ends. CDR3 size: 13 residues. The authors prepared the TCRbeta library with unique molecular identifiers. TCRdb passed the PCR reads through MiXCR, listing each CDR3 protein once. Of 100,000 to 150,000 distinct CDR3 sequences in the sample, approximately 22% were seen once. Study-wide points: Elevated TCRbeta diversity at day 60 was traced, in some patients, to surviving recipient T cells and thymic progenitors.

Of note for this clonotype: Its antigen is undetermined.

The sequencing here drew on PBMCs, mostly from graft donor cells, taken 180 days after TCRalphabeta/CD19-depleted stem cell transplant. The rearrangement joins TRBV12-3 or TRBV12-4 to TRBJ1-1; no definite D call. The TCR sequence derives from a male patient between 2 and 15 years old who had a stem cell transplant for chronic granulomatous disease, so the T cells may come from the graft donor. The CDR3 nucleotides are TGTGCCAGCAGCTCCTTCCGGGACACTGAAGCTTTCTTT. This sequence encodes CASSSFRDTEAFF.